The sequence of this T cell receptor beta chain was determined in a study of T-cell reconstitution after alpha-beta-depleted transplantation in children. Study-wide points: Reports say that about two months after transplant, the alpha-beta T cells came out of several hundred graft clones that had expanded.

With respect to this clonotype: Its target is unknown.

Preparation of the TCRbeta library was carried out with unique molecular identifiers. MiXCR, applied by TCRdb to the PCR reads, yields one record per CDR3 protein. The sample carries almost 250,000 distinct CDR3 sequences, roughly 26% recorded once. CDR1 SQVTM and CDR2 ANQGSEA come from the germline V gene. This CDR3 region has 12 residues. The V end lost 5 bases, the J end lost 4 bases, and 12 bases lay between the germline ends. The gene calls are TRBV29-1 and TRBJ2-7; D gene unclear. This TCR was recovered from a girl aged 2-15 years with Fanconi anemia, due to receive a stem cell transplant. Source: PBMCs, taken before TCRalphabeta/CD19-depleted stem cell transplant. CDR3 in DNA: TGCAGCGTTTTGCTAGTCAGTTACGAGCAGTACTTC. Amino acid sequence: CSVLLVSYEQYF.